This T cell receptor (beta chain) was captured by sequencing in a study of cytomegalovirus exposure and HLA in healthy donors. With 5 bases clipped from V and 1 base from J, the junction kept 6 bases outside the gene matches. Germline values: CDR1 KGHSH, CDR2 LQKENI. The CDR3 loop spans 15 amino acids. 60 Vbeta and 13 Jbeta primers were used in PCR. Sequencing was performed with immunoSEQ multiplex PCR; in TCRdb, only in-frame clones are kept and a portion is missing. Of about 160,000 clones listed, roughly 75% are singletons. The sequencing sample was made of PBMCs. This sequence was found in a female donor in good health and CMV-seronegative. The chain is built from TRBV18 and TRBJ2-3; 7 bases are shared with TRBD1. The CDR3 spells CASSETGRRTDTQYF. The CDR3 DNA reads TGTGCCAGCTCAGAGACAGGGAGACGCACAGATACGCAGTATTTT. Full variable domain (remainder filled in from reference TRBV18 and TRBJ2-3): NAGVMQNPRHLVRRRGQEARLRCSPMKGHSHVYWYRQLPEEGLKFMVYLQKENIIDESGMPKERFSAEFPKEGPSILRIQQVVRGDSAAYFCASSETGRRTDTQYFGPGTRLTVL.